This T cell receptor beta chain was sequenced in a study of shared clonotypes between healthy human individuals. The wider study: Researchers drew samples from a couple of women and a few men aged 18 to 49. Study-wide results and limits: Naive subsets usually exceeded memory subsets in estimated richness. Despite large depth, rarefaction showed incomplete sorted-subset sequencing. The generation probabilities recorded for non-shared clonotypes fell below those of clonotypes shared by all four donors.

Points on this clone: Antigen specificity is unknown.

Produced via immunoSEQ multiplex PCR; TCRdb's table is partial and in-frame only. The repertoire holds more than 2,000,000 clones, with approximately 92% as singletons. The CDR3 has 14 amino acids. J lost 6 bases, V lost 5 bases, and 4 bases had no gene match. CDR1 SNHLY and CDR2 FYNNEI come from the germline V gene. The gene calls are TRBV2 and TRBJ1-6, with TRBD1 identical over 7 bases. The sequence was collected from a man aged 18 to 29 in good health. Sample: naive CD4+ T cells sorted from blood. The subset denotes: CD45RA+ positively selected. The CDR3 here is CASSRDSPNSPLHF. The CDR3 nucleotides read TGTGCCAGCAGTCGGGACAGTCCTAATTCACCCCTCCACTTT.